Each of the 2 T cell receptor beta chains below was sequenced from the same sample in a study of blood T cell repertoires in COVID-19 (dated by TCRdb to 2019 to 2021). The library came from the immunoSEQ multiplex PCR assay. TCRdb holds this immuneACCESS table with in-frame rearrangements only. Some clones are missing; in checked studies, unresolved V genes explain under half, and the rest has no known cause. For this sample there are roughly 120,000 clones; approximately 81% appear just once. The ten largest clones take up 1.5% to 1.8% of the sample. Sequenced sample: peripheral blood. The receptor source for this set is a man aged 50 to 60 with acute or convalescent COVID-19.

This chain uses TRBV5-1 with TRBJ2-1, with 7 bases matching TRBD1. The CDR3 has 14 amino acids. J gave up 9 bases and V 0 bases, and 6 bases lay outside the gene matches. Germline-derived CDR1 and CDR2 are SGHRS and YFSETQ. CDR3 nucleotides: TGCGCCAGCAGCTTGGAACAGGGGATCGGTGAGCAGTTCTTC. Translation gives CASSLEQGIGEQFF.

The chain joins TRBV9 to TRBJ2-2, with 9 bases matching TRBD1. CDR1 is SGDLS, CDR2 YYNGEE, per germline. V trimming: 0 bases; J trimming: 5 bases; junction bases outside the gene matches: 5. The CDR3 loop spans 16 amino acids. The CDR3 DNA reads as TGTGCCAGCAGCGTAGAAGGACAGGGGACTACCGGGGAGCTGTTTTTT. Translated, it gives CASSVEGQGTTGELFF. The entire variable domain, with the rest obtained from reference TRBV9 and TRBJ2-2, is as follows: DSGVTQTPKHLITATGQRVTLRCSPRSGDLSVYWYQQSLDQGLQFLIQYYNGEERAKGNILERFSAQQFPDLHSELNLSSLELGDSALYFCASSVEGQGTTGELFFGEGSRLTVL.